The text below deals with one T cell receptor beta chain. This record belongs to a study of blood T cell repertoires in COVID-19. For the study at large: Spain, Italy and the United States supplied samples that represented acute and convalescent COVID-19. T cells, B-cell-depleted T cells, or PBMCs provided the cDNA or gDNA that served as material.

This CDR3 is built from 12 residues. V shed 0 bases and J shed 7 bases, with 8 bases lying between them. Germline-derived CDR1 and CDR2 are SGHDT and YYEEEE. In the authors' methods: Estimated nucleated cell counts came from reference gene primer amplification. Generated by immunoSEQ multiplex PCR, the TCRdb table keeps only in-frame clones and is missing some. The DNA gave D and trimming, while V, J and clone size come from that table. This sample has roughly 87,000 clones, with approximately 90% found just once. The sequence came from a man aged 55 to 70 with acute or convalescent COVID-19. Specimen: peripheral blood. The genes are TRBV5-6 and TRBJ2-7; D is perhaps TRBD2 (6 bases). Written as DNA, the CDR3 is TGTGCCAGCAGCTTGGGGGCGGGGGAGCAGTACTTC. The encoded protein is CASSLGAGEQYF.